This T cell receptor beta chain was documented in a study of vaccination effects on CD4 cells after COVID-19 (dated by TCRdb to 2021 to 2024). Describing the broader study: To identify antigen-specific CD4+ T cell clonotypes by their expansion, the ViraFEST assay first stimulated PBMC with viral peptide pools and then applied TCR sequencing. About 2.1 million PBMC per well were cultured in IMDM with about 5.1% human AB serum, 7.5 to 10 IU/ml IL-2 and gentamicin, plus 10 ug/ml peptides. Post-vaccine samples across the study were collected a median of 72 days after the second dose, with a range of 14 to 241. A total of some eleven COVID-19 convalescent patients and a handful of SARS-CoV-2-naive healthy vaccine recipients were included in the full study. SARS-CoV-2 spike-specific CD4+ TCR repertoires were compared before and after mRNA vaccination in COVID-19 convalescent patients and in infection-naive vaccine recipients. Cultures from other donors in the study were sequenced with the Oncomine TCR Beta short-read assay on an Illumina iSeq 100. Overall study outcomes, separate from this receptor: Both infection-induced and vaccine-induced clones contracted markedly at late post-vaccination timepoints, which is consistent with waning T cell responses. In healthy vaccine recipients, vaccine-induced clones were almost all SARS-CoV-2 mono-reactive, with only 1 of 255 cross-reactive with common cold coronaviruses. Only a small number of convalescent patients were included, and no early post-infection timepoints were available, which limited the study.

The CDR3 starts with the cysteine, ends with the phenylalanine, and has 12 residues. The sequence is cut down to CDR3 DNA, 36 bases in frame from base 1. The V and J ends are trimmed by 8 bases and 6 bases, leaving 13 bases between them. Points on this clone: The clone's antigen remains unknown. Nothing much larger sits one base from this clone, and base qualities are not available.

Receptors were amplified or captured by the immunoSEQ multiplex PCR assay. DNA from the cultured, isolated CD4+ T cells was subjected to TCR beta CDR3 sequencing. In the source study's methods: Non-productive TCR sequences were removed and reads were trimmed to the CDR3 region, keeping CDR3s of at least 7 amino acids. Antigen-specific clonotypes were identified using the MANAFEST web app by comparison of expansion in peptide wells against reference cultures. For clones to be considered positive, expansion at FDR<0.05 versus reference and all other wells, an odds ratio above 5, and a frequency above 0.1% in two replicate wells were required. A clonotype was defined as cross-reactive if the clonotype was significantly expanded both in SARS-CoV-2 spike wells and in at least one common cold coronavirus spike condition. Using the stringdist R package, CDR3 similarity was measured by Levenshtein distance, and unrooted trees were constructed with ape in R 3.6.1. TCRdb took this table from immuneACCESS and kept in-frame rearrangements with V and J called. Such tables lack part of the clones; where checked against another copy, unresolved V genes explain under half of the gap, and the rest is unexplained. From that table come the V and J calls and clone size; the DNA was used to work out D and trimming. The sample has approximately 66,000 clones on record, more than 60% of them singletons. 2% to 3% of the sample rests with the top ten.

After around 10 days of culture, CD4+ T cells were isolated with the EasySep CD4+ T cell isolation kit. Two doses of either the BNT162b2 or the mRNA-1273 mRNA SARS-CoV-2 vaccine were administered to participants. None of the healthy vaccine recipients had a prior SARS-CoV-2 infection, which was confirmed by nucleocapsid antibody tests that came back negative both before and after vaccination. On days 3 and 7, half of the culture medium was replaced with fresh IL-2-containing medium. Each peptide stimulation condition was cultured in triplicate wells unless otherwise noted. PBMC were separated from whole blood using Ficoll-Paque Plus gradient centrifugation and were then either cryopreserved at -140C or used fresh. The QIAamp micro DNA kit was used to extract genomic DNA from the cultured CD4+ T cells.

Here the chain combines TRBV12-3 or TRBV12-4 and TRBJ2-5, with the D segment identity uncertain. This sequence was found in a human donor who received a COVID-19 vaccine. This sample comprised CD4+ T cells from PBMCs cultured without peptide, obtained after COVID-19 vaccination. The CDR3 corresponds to CASGTESKTQYF. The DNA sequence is TGTGCCAGCGGTACCGAATCGAAGACCCAGTACTTC.